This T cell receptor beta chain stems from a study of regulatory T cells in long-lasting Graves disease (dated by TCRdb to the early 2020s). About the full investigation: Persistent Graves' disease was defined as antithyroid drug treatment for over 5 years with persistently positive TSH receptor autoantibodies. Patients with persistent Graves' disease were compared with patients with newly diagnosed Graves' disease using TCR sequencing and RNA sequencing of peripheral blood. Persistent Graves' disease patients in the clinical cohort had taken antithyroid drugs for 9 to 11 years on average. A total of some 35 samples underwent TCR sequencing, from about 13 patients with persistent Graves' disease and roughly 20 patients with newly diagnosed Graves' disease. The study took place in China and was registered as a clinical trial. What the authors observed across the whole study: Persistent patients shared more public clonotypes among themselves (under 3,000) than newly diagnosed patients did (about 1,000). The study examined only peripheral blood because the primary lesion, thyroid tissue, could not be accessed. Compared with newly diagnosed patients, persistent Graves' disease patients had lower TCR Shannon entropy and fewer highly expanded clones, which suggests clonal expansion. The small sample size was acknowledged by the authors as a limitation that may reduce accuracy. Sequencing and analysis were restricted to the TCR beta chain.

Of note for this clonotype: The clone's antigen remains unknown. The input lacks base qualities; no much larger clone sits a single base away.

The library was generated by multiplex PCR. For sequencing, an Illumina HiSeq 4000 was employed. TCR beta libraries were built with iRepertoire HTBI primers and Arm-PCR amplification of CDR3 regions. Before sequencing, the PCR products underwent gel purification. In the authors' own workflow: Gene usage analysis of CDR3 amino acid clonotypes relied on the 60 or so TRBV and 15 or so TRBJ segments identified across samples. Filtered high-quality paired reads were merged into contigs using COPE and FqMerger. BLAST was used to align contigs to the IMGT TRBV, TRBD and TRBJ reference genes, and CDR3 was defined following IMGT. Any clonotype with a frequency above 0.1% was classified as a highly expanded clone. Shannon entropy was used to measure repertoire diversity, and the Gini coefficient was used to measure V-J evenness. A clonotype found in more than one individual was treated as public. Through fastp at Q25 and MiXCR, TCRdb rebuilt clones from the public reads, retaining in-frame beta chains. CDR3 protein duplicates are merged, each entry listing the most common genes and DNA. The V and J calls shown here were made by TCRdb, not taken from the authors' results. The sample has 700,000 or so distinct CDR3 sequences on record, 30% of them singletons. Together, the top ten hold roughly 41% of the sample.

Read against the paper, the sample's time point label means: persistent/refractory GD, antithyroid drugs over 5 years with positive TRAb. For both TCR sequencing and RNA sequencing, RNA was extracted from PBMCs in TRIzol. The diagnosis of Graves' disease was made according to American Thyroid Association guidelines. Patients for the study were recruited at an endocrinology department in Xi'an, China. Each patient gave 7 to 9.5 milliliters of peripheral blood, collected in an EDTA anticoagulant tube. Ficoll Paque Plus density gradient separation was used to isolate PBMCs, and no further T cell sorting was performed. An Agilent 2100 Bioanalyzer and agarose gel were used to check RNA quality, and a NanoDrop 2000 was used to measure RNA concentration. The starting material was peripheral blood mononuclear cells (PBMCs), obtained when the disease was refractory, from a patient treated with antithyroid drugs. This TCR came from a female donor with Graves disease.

The DNA sequence reads TGTGCCAGTAGTATTGGGCCACACGTGGGCTATGGCTACACCTTC. This encodes CASSIGPHVGYGYTF. The rearrangement joined TRBV19 to TRBJ1-2; there is no confident call for the D gene. V was cut back by 3 bases and J by 4 bases, leaving a gap of 15 bases between them. The germline V gene (reference sequence) supplies CDR1 LNHDA and CDR2 SQIVND. Spanning cysteine to phenylalanine, the CDR3 consists of 15 amino acids. Kept here is only the CDR3 DNA, which spans 45 bases and is read in frame from base 1.